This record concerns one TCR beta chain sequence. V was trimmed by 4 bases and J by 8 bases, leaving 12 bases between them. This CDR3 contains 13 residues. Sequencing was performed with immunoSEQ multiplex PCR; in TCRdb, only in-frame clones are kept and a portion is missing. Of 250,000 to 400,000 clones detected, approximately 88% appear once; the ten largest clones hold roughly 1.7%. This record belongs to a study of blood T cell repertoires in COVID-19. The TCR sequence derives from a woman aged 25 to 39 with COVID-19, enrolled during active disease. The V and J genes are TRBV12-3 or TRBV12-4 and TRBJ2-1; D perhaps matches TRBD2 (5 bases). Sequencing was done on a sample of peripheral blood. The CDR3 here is CASSSTAADEQFF. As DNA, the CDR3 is TGTGCCAGCAGTTCCACAGCGGCGGATGAGCAGTTCTTC.